This entry lists 8 T cell receptor beta chains sequenced from one sample in a study of regulatory T cells in long-lasting Graves disease. To make TCR beta libraries, researchers used iRepertoire HTBI primers and Arm-PCR of CDR3 regions. From the multiplex PCR reads, TCRdb called clonotypes with MiXCR, one entry per CDR3 protein. This repertoire shows hundreds of thousands of distinct CDR3 sequences, more than 15% found once; its top ten account for 9.5% to 15%. Sample time point: newly diagnosed GD, antithyroid drugs for less than 3 months. PBMC-derived RNA was used for the TCR library. This sample also belongs to another study, concerning T cells in Graves' hyperthyroidism and ophthalmopathy.

Sequencing used peripheral blood mononuclear cells (PBMCs), obtained at new diagnosis, from a patient treated with antithyroid drugs. The origin of the receptors is a man between 18 and 35 years old with Graves disease.

Turning to this clonotype: A much more abundant neighbour one base away suggests this may be a read error. The rearrangement uses TRBV18 and TRBJ2-4, with 11 bases fitting TRBD2. The trim removed 9 bases at V and 3 bases at J, leaving 7 bases unmatched. Looked up from germline, CDR1 is KGHSH and CDR2 is LQKENI. The CDR3 covers 15 residues. CDR3 sequence reads: CARSASGGNKNIQYF. DNA for the CDR3: TGTGCCAGATCGGCTAGCGGGGGGAACAAAAACATTCAGTACTTC. The full variable domain, its missing parts supplied by reference TRBV18 and TRBJ2-4, is NAGVMQNPRHLVRRRGQEARLRCSPMKGHSHVYWYRQLPEEGLKFMVYLQKENIIDESGMPKERFSAEFPKEGPSILRIQQVVRGDSAAYFCARSASGGNKNIQYFGAGTRLSVL.

This clonotype was detected only once. The gene calls are TRBV12-3 or TRBV12-4 and TRBJ2-1, with D perhaps matching TRBD2 (7 bases). The CDR3 is made up of 14 amino acids. V was shortened by 9 bases and J by 4 bases, with 16 bases between the two germline ends. The CDR3 coding sequence is TGTGCCAGTAAAGGGGGGGAGGCATACAATGAGCAGTTCTTC. Its protein product is CASKGGEAYNEQFF.

V usage is TRBV19 and J usage is TRBJ2-7, with TRBD1 matching 10 bases. V was clipped by 3 bases and J by 3 bases; unmatched bases: 5. The CDR3 length is 15 residues. Germline CDR1 and CDR2: LNHDA and SQIVND (reference sequence). The DNA of the CDR3 is TGTGCCAGTAGTATCGGTGGACAGGGGGTCTACGAGCAGTACTTC. Protein product: CASSIGGQGVYEQYF.

In this sample, this clonotype turned up many times. The chain uses TRBV30 and TRBJ2-3; 7 nucleotides match TRBD2. The CDR3 is 15 residues long. The trim removed 0 bases at V and 4 bases at J, leaving 7 bases unmatched. Germline CDR1 reads GTSNPN; CDR2 reads SVGIG (reference sequence). CDR3 in DNA: TGTGCCTGGAGTGTCTGGGCGGGAGTGGCAGATACGCAGTATTTT. Its protein product is CAWSVWAGVADTQYF.

This clonotype was observed at least ten times. V gene TRBV6-1 combines with J gene TRBJ1-1, with 9 bases lining up with TRBD1. Germline V gene lookup returns CDR1 MNHNS and CDR2 SASEGT. Trimming removed 3 bases from V and 1 base from J; junction bases left unmatched: 3. CDR3 size: 15 residues. DNA of the CDR3: TGTGCCAGCAGTGACCAGGGACAGGGGAACACTGAAGCTTTCTTT. The encoded protein is CASSDQGQGNTEAFF.

The chain carries TRBV5-4 and TRBJ2-3, with TRBD2 matching 11 bases. Trimming removed 0 bases from V and 4 bases from J; junction bases left unmatched: 7. This CDR3 spans 17 amino acids. In germline, CDR1 is SGHNT, CDR2 YYREEE (reference sequence). The CDR3 region is CASSLDPSGRWADTQYF. CDR3 in DNA: TGTGCCAGCAGCTTGGACCCTAGCGGGAGGTGGGCAGATACGCAGTATTTT.

This clonotype was observed a handful of times. The CDR3 region is CASSGKVTGVYEQYF. The CDR3 DNA reads as TGTGCCAGCAGCGGGAAGGTCACAGGCGTGTATGAGCAGTACTTC. This chain uses TRBV14 with TRBJ2-7, with a possible D match to TRBD1 (5 bases). Trimming cost V 5 bases and J 7 bases, with 21 bases left between them. The CDR3 has 15 residues. CDR1 is SGHDN, CDR2 FVKESK, per germline.

This clonotype appeared a few times. The genes are TRBV20-1 and TRBJ2-7; 11 bases align to TRBD2. CDR3 length: 14 residues. Trimming removed 5 bases from V and 2 bases from J; junction bases left unmatched: 5. Germline CDR1 and CDR2: DFQATT and SNEGSKA (reference sequence). CDR3 in amino acids: CSAYLAGGTYEQYF. Here the CDR3 DNA reads TGCAGTGCTTATTTAGCGGGAGGGACCTACGAGCAGTACTTC.